This T cell receptor beta chain was recovered during a study of identical twins. CDR1 is SGHVS and CDR2 is FQNEAQ in the germline V gene. V trimming: 5 bases; J trimming: 6 bases; junction bases outside the gene matches: 14. The CDR3 sequence is 16 residues long. TCRdb passed the 5' RACE reads through MiXCR, listing each CDR3 protein once. The sample includes about 340,000 distinct CDR3 sequences, roughly an eighth of them seen just once. This sample also appeared in a second study, on yellow fever vaccine responses in identical twins.

V is TRBV7-8 and J is TRBJ2-3, with 7 bases identical to TRBD1. Sequencing was performed on CD8+ T cells sorted from blood. This TCR derives from a young woman in good health. Here the CDR3 DNA reads TGTGCCAGCAGCCTACTTAGGGGGCAGAGTGCGGATACGCAGTATTTT. Amino acids: CASSLLRGQSADTQYF.